This TCR beta chain was profiled in a study of T-cell reconstitution after alpha-beta-depleted transplantation in children. Study results and caveats: It was reported that alpha-beta T cells came from several hundred expanded graft clones (about two months after transplant). After one year, T-cell counts and TCRbeta diversity mostly came from new T cells. Where some patients showed high TCRbeta diversity at day 60, it came from recipient T cells and thymic progenitors that had survived.

A library of TCRbeta sequences, prepared with unique molecular identifiers, was generated. From the PCR reads, TCRdb called clonotypes with MiXCR, one entry per CDR3 protein. This repertoire shows 45,000 to 70,000 distinct CDR3 sequences, approximately 43% found once; its top ten account for 98%. Regarding this clonotype: Its antigen is unidentified.

The V and J ends lost 2 bases and 4 bases respectively, with 12 bases between them. Germline CDR1 MDHEN, CDR2 SYDVKM. CDR3 length: 14 amino acids. The gene calls are TRBV28 and TRBJ2-7; tentative D call: TRBD1 (6 bases). Here the sequenced sample was PBMCs, mostly from graft donor cells, taken 360 days after TCRalphabeta/CD19-depleted stem cell transplant. The TCR comes from a male patient younger than 18 who had a stem cell transplant for acute lymphoblastic leukemia, so the T cells may come from the graft donor. CDR3 protein: CASSLTDRTYEQYF. CDR3 in DNA: TGTGCCAGCAGTTTAACCGACAGGACATACGAGCAGTACTTC.